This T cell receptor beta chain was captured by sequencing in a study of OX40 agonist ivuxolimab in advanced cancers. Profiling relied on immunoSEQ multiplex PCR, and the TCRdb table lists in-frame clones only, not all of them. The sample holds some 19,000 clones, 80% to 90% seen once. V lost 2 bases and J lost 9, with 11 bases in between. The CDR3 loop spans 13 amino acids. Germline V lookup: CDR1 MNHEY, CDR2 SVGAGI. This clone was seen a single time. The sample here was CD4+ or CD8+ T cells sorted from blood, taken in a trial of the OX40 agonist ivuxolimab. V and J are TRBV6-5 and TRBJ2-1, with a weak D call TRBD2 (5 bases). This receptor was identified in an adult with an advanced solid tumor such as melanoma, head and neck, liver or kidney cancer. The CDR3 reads CASSYGSEGEQFF. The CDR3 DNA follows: TGTGCCAGCAGTTACGGATCCGAGGGTGAGCAGTTCTTC.